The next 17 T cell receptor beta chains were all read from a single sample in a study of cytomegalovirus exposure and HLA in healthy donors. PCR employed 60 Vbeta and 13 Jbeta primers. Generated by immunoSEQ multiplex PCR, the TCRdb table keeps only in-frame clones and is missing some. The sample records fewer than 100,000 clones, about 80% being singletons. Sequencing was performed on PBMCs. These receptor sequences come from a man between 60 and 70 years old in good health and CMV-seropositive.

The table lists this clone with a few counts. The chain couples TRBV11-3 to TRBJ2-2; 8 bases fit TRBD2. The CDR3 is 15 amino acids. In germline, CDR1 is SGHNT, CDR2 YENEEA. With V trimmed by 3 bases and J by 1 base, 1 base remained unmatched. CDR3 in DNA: TGTGCCAGCAGCTTGGGACTAGGGAACACCGGGGAGCTGTTTTTT. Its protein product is CASSLGLGNTGELFF.

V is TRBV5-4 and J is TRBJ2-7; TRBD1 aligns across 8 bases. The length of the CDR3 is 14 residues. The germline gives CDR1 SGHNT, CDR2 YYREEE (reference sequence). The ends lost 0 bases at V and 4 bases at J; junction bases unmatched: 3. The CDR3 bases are TGTGCCAGCAGCTTGGGGACAGGGATTTACGAGCAGTACTTC. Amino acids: CASSLGTGIYEQYF. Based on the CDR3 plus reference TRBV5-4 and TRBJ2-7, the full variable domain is ETGVTQSPTHLIKTRGQQVTLRCSSQSGHNTVSWYQQALGQGPQFIFQYYREEENGRGNFPPRFSGLQFPNYSSELNVNALELDDSALYLCASSLGTGIYEQYFGPGTRLTVT.

The CDR3 region is CASSVVSDAGPQHF. Written as DNA, the CDR3 is TGTGCCAGCAGCGTAGTGTCGGATGCGGGGCCCCAGCATTTT. The chain is built from TRBV9 and TRBJ1-5; D is unresolved. Germline-derived CDR1 and CDR2 are SGDLS and YYNGEE. With 0 bases removed from V and 9 bases from J, the gap between germline ends came to 13 bases. The CDR3 loop spans 14 amino acids.

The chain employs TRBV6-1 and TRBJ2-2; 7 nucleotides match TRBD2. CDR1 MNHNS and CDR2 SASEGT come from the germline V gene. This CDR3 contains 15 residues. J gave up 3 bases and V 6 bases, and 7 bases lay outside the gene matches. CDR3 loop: CASRGVAGYTGELFF. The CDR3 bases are TGTGCCAGCAGGGGGGTAGCGGGTTACACCGGGGAGCTGTTTTTT.

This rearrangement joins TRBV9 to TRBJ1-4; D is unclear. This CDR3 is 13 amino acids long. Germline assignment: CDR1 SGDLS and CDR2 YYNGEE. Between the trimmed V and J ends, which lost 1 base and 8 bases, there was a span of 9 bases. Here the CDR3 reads CASSVNSSEKLFF. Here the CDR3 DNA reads TGTGCCAGCAGCGTAAACTCTTCGGAAAAACTGTTTTTT.

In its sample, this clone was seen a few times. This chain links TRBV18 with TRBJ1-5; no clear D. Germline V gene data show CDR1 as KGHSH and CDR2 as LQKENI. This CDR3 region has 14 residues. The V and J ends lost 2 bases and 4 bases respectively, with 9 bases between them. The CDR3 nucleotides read TGTGCCAGCTCACCATGGTCTCAGAATCAGCCCCAGCATTTT. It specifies CASSPWSQNQPQHF. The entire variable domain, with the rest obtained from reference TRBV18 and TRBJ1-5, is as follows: NAGVMQNPRHLVRRRGQEARLRCSPMKGHSHVYWYRQLPEEGLKFMVYLQKENIIDESGMPKERFSAEFPKEGPSILRIQQVVRGDSAAYFCASSPWSQNQPQHFGDGTRLSIL.

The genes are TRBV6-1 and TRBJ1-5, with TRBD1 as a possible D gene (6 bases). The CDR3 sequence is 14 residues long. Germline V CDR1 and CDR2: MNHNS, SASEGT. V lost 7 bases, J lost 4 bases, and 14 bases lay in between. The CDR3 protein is CASTYRANNQPQHF. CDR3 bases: TGTGCCAGCACCTACAGGGCAAATAATCAGCCCCAGCATTTT.

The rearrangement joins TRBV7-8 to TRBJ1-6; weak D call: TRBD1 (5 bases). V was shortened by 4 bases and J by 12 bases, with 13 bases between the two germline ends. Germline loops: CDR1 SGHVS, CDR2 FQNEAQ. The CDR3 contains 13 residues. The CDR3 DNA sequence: TGTGCCAGCAGCTACACCCTGGGGGGACCCCTCCACTTT. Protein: CASSYTLGGPLHF.

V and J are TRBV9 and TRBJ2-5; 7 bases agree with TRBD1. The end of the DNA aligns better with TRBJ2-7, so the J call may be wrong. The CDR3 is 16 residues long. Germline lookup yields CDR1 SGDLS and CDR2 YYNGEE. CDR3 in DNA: TGTGCCAGCAGCGTAGGGGTCGGGACAGCGTCCTACGAGCAGTACTTC. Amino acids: CASSVGVGTASYEQYF.

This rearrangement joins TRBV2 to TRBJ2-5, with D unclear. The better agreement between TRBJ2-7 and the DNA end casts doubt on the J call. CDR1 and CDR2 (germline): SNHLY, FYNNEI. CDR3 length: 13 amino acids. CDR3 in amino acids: CASSLDTFYEQYF. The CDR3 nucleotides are TGTGCCAGCAGTCTCGACACGTTCTACGAGCAGTACTTC.

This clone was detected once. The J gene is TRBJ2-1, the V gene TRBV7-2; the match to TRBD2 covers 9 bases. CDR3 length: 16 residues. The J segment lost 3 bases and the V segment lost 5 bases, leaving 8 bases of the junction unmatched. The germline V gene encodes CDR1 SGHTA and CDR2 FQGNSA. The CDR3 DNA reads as TGTGCCAGCAGCCGAAGCGGGACTAGCTTCTACAATGAGCAGTTCTTC. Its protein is CASSRSGTSFYNEQFF.

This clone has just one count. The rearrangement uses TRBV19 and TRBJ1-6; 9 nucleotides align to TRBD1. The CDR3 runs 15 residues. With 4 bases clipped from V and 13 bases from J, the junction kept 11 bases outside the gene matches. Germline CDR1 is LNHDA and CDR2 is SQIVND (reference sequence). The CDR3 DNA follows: TGTGCCAGTAGTAACCCGGGACAGGGCGGTTGGCCCCTCCACTTT. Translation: CASSNPGQGGWPLHF.

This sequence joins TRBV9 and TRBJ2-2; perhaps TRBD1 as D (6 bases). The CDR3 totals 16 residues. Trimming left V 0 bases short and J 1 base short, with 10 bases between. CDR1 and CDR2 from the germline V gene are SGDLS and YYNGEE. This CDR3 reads CASSVASGVNTGELFF. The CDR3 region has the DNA TGTGCCAGCAGCGTAGCCTCAGGGGTGAACACCGGGGAGCTGTTTTTT.

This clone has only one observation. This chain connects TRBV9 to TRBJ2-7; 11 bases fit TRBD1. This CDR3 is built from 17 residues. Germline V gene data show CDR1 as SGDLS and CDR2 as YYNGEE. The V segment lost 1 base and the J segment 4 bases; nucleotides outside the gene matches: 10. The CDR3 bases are TGTGCCAGCAGCGTAAACCCCTCCGGGACAGGGGGGTACGAGCAGTACTTC. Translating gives CASSVNPSGTGGYEQYF.

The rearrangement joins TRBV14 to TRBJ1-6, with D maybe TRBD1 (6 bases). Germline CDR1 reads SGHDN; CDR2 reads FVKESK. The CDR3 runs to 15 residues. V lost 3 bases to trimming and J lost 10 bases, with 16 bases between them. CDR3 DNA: TGTGCCAGCAGCCAGACTACAGGGAAAGGGTCACCCCTCCACTTT. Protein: CASSQTTGKGSPLHF.

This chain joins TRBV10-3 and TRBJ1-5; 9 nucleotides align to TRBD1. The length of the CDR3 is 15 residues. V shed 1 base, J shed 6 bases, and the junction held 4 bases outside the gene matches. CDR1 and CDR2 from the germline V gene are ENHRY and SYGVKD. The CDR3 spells CAISEWDRDGQPQHF. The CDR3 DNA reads TGTGCCATCAGTGAGTGGGACAGGGATGGTCAGCCCCAGCATTTT.

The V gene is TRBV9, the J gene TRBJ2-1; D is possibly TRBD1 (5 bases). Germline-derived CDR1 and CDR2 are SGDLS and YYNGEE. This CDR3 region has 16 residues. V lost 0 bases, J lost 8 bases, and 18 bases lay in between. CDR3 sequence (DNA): TGTGCCAGCAGCGTAGAGGGTGGATCTAGGGGCGATGAGCAGTTCTTC. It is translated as CASSVEGGSRGDEQFF.